The rows below give T cell receptor beta chains drawn from one sample of a study of blood T cell repertoires in COVID-19. Libraries were prepared by immunoSEQ multiplex PCR; TCRdb keeps only in-frame clonotypes and omits some of them. Here the sample spans about 670,000 clones, approximately 90% being singletons. Sequenced: peripheral blood. These receptors all come from a woman younger than 30 with acute or convalescent COVID-19. The CDR3 runs from the conserved cysteine through the conserved F or W. The D gene is left open where the match is weak. Size is omitted from some rows. Given values are once, few, many or a class for expanded clones.

>-|TRBV30|TRBJ2-5|once|16
CAWSIGSTGRFETQYF
TGTGCCTGGAGTATCGGCTCGACAGGGAGGTTTGAGACCCAGTACTTC
>-|TRBV19|TRBJ1-2|-|14
CASSRREQNYGYTF
TGTGCCAGTAGCCGCCGGGAGCAAAACTATGGCTACACCTTC
>-|TRBV18|TRBJ1-1|-|13
CASSPTGFAEAFF
TGTGCCAGCTCACCCACAGGGTTTGCTGAAGCTTTCTTT
>TRBD1|TRBV24-1|TRBJ1-6|-|15
CATSEMGQGGSPLHF
TGTGCCACCAGTGAAATGGGACAGGGGGGTTCACCCCTCCACTTT
>-|TRBV11-2|TRBJ1-1|-|13
CASSPWRENEAFF
TGTGCCAGCAGCCCCTGGCGGGAAAATGAAGCTTTCTTT
>-|TRBV6-6|TRBJ2-3|-|14
CASSSQAHTDTQYF
TGTGCCAGCAGTTCCCAGGCCCACACAGATACGCAGTATTTT
>-|TRBV4-3|TRBJ1-5|-|16
CASSQDLGGSNQPQHF
TGCGCCAGCAGCCAAGATCTAGGGGGTAGCAATCAGCCCCAGCATTTT
>TRBD1|TRBV6-5|TRBJ2-7|once|11
CASTGQGAKYF
TGTGCCAGCACCGGACAGGGGGCTAAGTACTTC
>TRBD1|TRBV4-1|TRBJ1-3|-|14
CASSQLDRGNTIYF
TGCGCCAGCAGCCAATTGGACAGGGGAAACACCATATATTTT
>-|TRBV7-9|TRBJ1-4|-|12
CATSSTGEKLFF
TGTGCCACCTCTTCGACTGGAGAAAAACTGTTTTTT
>-|TRBV19|TRBJ1-4|-|14
CASSHTGWWEKLFF
TGTGCCAGTAGCCACACAGGGTGGTGGGAAAAACTGTTTTTT
>-|TRBV9|TRBJ2-7|-|13
CASSVGVSYEQYF
TGTGCCAGCAGCGTAGGCGTGTCCTACGAGCAGTACTTC
>TRBD1|TRBV24-1|TRBJ1-3|-|15
CATSDPGTAGNTIYF
TGTGCCACCAGTGATCCCGGGACAGCCGGAAACACCATATATTTT
>-|TRBV19|TRBJ2-7|-|16
CASSISSGPVAYEQYF
TGTGCCAGTAGTATCTCAAGCGGACCGGTTGCCTACGAGCAGTACTTC
>TRBD1|TRBV2|TRBJ1-3|-|16
CASSTPGTGNWDTIYF
TGTGCCAGCAGTACCCCCGGGACAGGGAATTGGGACACCATATATTTT
>-|TRBV12-5|TRBJ1-5|-|14
CASGIGDPGGPKHF
TGTGCTAGTGGGATCGGGGATCCTGGGGGCCCAAAGCATTTT
>-|TRBV5-6|TRBJ2-7|-|14
CASSLVSNTYEQYF
TGTGCCAGCAGCTTGGTCAGTAACACCTACGAGCAGTACTTC
>TRBD2|TRBV6-2/TRBV6-3|TRBJ2-1|-|16
CASSPGGALSYNEQFF
TGTGCCAGCAGTCCCGGGGGGGCCTTGTCGTACAATGAGCAGTTCTTC
>TRBD1|TRBV7-8|TRBJ2-7|-|15
CASSETRTGAYEQYF
TGTGCCAGCAGCGAGACCAGGACAGGGGCCTACGAGCAGTACTTC
>-|TRBV30|TRBJ1-2|-|11
CAWAQGGGYTF
TGTGCCTGGGCCCAGGGTGGTGGCTACACCTTC
>TRBD1|TRBV19|TRBJ1-2|-|15
CASSAGTGTTYGYTF
TGTGCCAGTAGTGCCGGGACAGGGACCACCTATGGCTACACCTTC
>TRBD1|TRBV5-1|TRBJ1-2|once|15
CASSLDDRGPNGYTF
TGCGCCAGCAGCTTGGACGACAGGGGACCAAATGGCTACACCTTC
>-|TRBV4-1|TRBJ1-2|-|16
CASSQARTAANYGYTF
TGCGCCAGCAGCCAAGCGAGGACAGCGGCTAACTATGGCTACACCTTC
>-|TRBV15|TRBJ2-6|-|15
CATSRANSGANVLTF
TGTGCCACCAGCAGAGCCAACTCTGGGGCCAACGTCCTGACTTTC
>-|TRBV11-2|TRBJ1-1|-|13
CASSLLAGAEAFF
TGTGCCAGCAGCTTACTCGCAGGGGCCGAAGCTTTCTTT
>-|TRBV14|TRBJ2-5|-|13
CASSQEDTLTQYF
TGTGCCAGCAGCCAAGAGGACACTTTGACCCAGTACTTC
>-|TRBV7-2|TRBJ2-7|-|15
CASSTQVGGSYEQYF
TGTGCCAGCAGCACCCAAGTCGGGGGCTCCTACGAGCAGTACTTC
>TRBD1|TRBV9|TRBJ1-2|-|15
CASSPGQGAYYGYTF
TGTGCCAGCAGCCCAGGACAGGGGGCGTACTATGGCTACACCTTC
>TRBD2|TRBV7-2|TRBJ2-7|-|15
CASSPRASGYYEQYF
TGTGCCAGCAGCCCCCGAGCTAGCGGGTACTACGAGCAGTACTTC
>-|TRBV28|TRBJ2-7|-|15
CASSLNPNRAQEQYF
TGTGCCAGCAGTTTAAACCCTAACAGGGCTCAAGAGCAGTACTTC
>TRBD1|TRBV7-7|TRBJ2-1|-|15
CASSTDRAPHNEQFF
TGTGCCAGCAGCACGGACAGGGCCCCCCACAATGAGCAGTTCTTC
>TRBD1|TRBV12-5|TRBJ2-3|once|17
CASGLVLGQGQADTQYF
TGTGCTAGTGGTTTGGTACTGGGACAGGGACAGGCAGATACGCAGTATTTT
>TRBD1|TRBV5-1|TRBJ1-2|few|13
CASSFTGGDGYTF
TGCGCCAGCAGCTTCACAGGGGGCGATGGCTACACCTTC
>-|TRBV15|TRBJ1-3|-|13
CATSGLSGNTIYF
TGTGCCACCTCAGGGCTCTCTGGAAACACCATATATTTT
>-|TRBV6-1|TRBJ1-1|-|15
CASSEWGGKNTEAFF
TGTGCCAGCAGTGAATGGGGCGGAAAGAACACTGAAGCTTTCTTT
>-|TRBV6-1|TRBJ1-5|-|15
CASSEEEGGNQPQHF
TGTGCCAGCAGTGAAGAGGAGGGCGGCAATCAGCCCCAGCATTTT
>TRBD1|TRBV7-2|TRBJ2-7|-|19
CASSSEVAGGYTYSYEQYF
TGTGCCAGCAGCTCTGAGGTGGCAGGGGGATACACCTACTCCTACGAGCAGTACTTC
>TRBD1|TRBV5-5|TRBJ1-2|once|14
CASSLGQGLEGYTF
TGTGCCAGCAGCTTGGGACAGGGCTTGGAGGGCTACACCTTC
>TRBD1|TRBV27|TRBJ1-6|-|14
CASSPGQGLSPLHF
TGTGCCAGCAGTCCCGGACAGGGATTATCACCCCTCCACTTT
>TRBD1|TRBV2|TRBJ1-5|-|18
CASSHVPGQGGSNQPQHF
TGTGCCAGCAGTCACGTCCCGGGACAGGGAGGGAGCAATCAGCCCCAGCATTTT
>-|TRBV4-3|TRBJ2-7|-|14
CASSQTSLSYEQYF
TGCGCCAGCAGCCAAACTTCACTCTCCTACGAGCAGTACTTC
>-|TRBV19|TRBJ1-1|-|15
CASSDPGHGGTEAFF
TGTGCCAGTAGTGATCCCGGGCACGGGGGGACTGAAGCTTTCTTT
>TRBD1|TRBV28|TRBJ1-1|-|18
CASSHPPGQGARNTEAFF
TGTGCCAGCAGTCACCCCCCGGGACAGGGGGCGCGAAACACTGAAGCTTTCTTT
>-|TRBV18|TRBJ2-7|few|13
CASSLDRSYEQYF
TGTGCCAGCTCACTGGACAGATCCTACGAGCAGTACTTC
>-|TRBV7-9|TRBJ1-5|-|12
CASNRGDQPQHF
TGTGCCAGCAACCGCGGCGATCAGCCCCAGCATTTT
>TRBD1|TRBV7-2|TRBJ1-1|-|15
CASSLLGQVNTEAFF
TGTGCCAGCAGCTTACTAGGACAGGTGAACACTGAAGCTTTCTTT
>TRBD1|TRBV7-9|TRBJ1-6|-|12
CASSLQGSPLHF
TGTGCCAGCAGTTTACAGGGGTCACCCCTCCACTTT
>TRBD2|TRBV5-4|TRBJ2-1|-|15
CASGVAGGPVNEQFF
TGTGCCAGCGGGGTAGCGGGGGGGCCGGTGAATGAGCAGTTCTTC
>-|TRBV6-6|TRBJ1-5|-|13
CASSYVSNQPQHF
TGTGCCAGCAGTTATGTAAGCAATCAGCCCCAGCATTTT
>TRBD1|TRBV7-9|TRBJ2-2|-|19
CASSLISDRGQSGTGELFF
TGTGCCAGCAGCTTGATATCCGACAGGGGGCAGTCGGGGACCGGGGAGCTGTTTTTT
>TRBD1|TRBV5-1|TRBJ1-2|-|15
CASSLGAGTGHGYTF
TGCGCCAGCAGCTTGGGGGCCGGGACAGGGCATGGCTACACCTTC
>TRBD1|TRBV28|TRBJ1-2|-|17
CASSFFHSGQGAGGYTF
TGTGCCAGCAGTTTCTTTCATTCGGGACAGGGGGCAGGTGGCTACACCTTC